This T cell receptor (beta chain) originates from a study of blood T cell repertoires in COVID-19. CDR3 length equals 15 residues. From germline, CDR1 is SGHVS and CDR2 FQNEAQ. V was pared by 4 bases and J by 8 bases, with 12 bases of the junction left unmatched. Source study methods: Estimation of nucleated cell counts was performed using reference gene primer amplification. TCRdb's copy holds only in-frame clones and misses some; the assay was immunoSEQ multiplex PCR. The V and J calls and clone size were taken over from that table, and D and trimming were inferred from the DNA. The sample has 350,000 to 400,000 clones, more than 85% seen once; the top ten hold about 0.78%. Allocation to cohorts depended on clinical history reported by the participants.

This rearrangement joins TRBV7-8 to TRBJ1-2; 8 nucleotides line up with TRBD1. The sequenced sample consisted of PBMCs or T cells enriched from blood (not recorded which). The sequence derives from a woman between 40 and 50 years old who had been exposed to COVID-19. Here the CDR3 reads CASSWTGTDSRGYTF. The CDR3 DNA is TGTGCCAGCAGCTGGACAGGGACAGATTCTCGCGGCTACACCTTC.